This entry lists 17 T cell receptor beta chains sequenced from one sample in a study of T cells in Graves' hyperthyroidism and ophthalmopathy. RNA transcripts provided the source from which TCR beta CDR3 regions were amplified. The primer set for the first-round RT-PCR of the TCR CDR3 was HTBI. TCRdb re-analysed the multiplex PCR reads in MiXCR, keeping a single row per CDR3 protein. The sample carries about 200,000 distinct CDR3 sequences, roughly a sixth recorded once. Sequencing was performed on blood. These receptors were obtained from a woman aged 50 to 65 with Graves' hyperthyroidism.

In its sample, this clonotype was seen many times. This rearrangement joins TRBV30 to TRBJ2-1; D remains ambiguous. V gave up 2 bases and J gave up 8 bases, with 19 bases separating them. Germline V gene lookup returns CDR1 GTSNPN and CDR2 SVGIG (reference sequence). The CDR3 extends over 15 amino acids. CDR3 amino acids: CAWSFPTARRDEQFF. The CDR3 DNA sequence: TGTGCCTGGAGTTTCCCGACGGCCAGAAGGGATGAGCAGTTCTTC.

Only a few counts were recorded for this clonotype. CDR3 loop: CSALYGEQYF. The CDR3 DNA reads TGCAGCGCTCTTTATGGCGAGCAGTACTTC. This chain uses TRBV29-1 with TRBJ2-7, with D hard to call. Germline V CDR1 and CDR2: SQVTM, ANQGSEA. The V gene lost 7 bases and the J gene lost 6 bases, with 10 bases spanning the gap. The CDR3 runs to 10 residues.

The V call is TRBV2, the J call TRBJ2-7, with 8 bases aligning to TRBD1. This CDR3 region has 14 residues. Germline trimming cut 5 bases from V and 0 bases from J; bases unmatched to any gene: 3. Germline V gives CDR1 SNHLY, CDR2 FYNNEI. The CDR3: CASSWTGSSYEQYF. The CDR3 coding sequence is TGTGCCAGCAGTTGGACAGGGAGCTCCTACGAGCAGTACTTC.

This clonotype appeared many times. This sequence joins TRBV11-2 and TRBJ2-1; TRBD2 matches 9 bases. With V trimmed by 0 bases and J by 4 bases, 7 bases remained unmatched. The CDR3 runs to 17 residues. Germline assignment: CDR1 SGHAT and CDR2 FQNNGV. CDR3 residues: CASSLDPPREGYNEQFF. CDR3 sequence (DNA): TGTGCCAGCAGCTTAGATCCCCCGCGGGAGGGATACAATGAGCAGTTCTTC.

This clonotype was seen many times. J is TRBJ2-7 and V is TRBV28; 10 nucleotides agree with TRBD1. The CDR3 contains 15 residues. V lost 5 bases to trimming and J lost 5 bases; unmatched junction nucleotides: 9. Germline loops: CDR1 MDHEN, CDR2 SYDVKM. This CDR3 is CASSPARDRGHEQYF. In DNA form, the CDR3 reads TGTGCCAGCAGTCCCGCCCGGGACAGGGGCCACGAGCAGTACTTC.

This clonotype was counted a few times. The V call is TRBV2, the J call TRBJ2-1; 7 nucleotides agree with TRBD2. This CDR3 comprises 15 residues. Germline V gene data show CDR1 as SNHLY and CDR2 as FYNNEI. The ends lost 6 bases at V and 2 bases at J; junction bases unmatched: 7. The CDR3 reads CASRLSSGTYNEQFF. In DNA form, the CDR3 reads TGTGCCAGCAGGCTATCTAGCGGAACCTACAATGAGCAGTTCTTC.

The CDR3 protein is CASCSSGGTDTQYF. For the CDR3, the DNA is TGCGCCAGCTGCAGTAGCGGGGGCACAGATACGCAGTATTTT. The V and J genes are TRBV5-1 and TRBJ2-3, with 8 bases fitting TRBD2. The CDR3 loop spans 14 amino acids. Losses at the gene ends were 7 bases for V and 1 base for J; bases not matched to a gene: 5. The V gene's germline CDR1 is SGHRS and CDR2 YFSETQ. The full variable domain, with the rest looked up from reference TRBV5-1 and TRBJ2-3, is KAGVTQTPRYLIKTRGQQVTLSCSPISGHRSVSWYQQTPGQGLQFLFEYFSETQRNKGNFPGRFSGRQFSNSRSEMNVSTLELGDSALYLCASCSSGGTDTQYFGPGTRLTVL.

This clonotype showed up many times. V is TRBV3-1 and J is TRBJ2-1; 12 nucleotides agree with TRBD2. The CDR3 is made up of 16 amino acids. Trimming at V came to 6 bases and at J to 8 bases, leaving 11 bases not matched to a gene. Germline assignment: CDR1 LGHDT and CDR2 YNNKEL (reference sequence). The CDR3 region is CASRASGRATVDEQFF. CDR3 nucleotide sequence: TGTGCCAGCAGAGCTAGCGGGAGGGCCACAGTCGATGAGCAGTTCTTC.

The chain combines TRBV20-1 with TRBJ2-1, with a tentative D call TRBD2 (5 bases). The germline V gene has CDR1 DFQATT and CDR2 SNEGSKA (reference sequence). The CDR3 runs 13 residues. The V end lost 3 bases, the J end lost 10 bases, and 16 bases lay between the germline ends. CDR3: CSASTQDGLEQFF. The CDR3 coding sequence is TGCAGTGCTAGTACGCAGGACGGACTCGAGCAGTTCTTC.

The table lists this clonotype with many counts. Here the CDR3 DNA reads TGTGCCACTCCGGAGGAGGGCACAGATACGCAGTATTTT. The encoded protein is CATPEEGTDTQYF. This chain links TRBV11-2 with TRBJ2-3; weak D call: TRBD2 (5 bases). Trimming left V 10 bases short and J 1 base short, with 12 bases between. The germline V gene encodes CDR1 SGHAT and CDR2 FQNNGV. The CDR3 loop spans 13 amino acids. Looking up the rest from reference TRBV11-2 and TRBJ2-3 gives the full variable domain: EAGVAQSPRYKIIEKRQSVAFWCNPISGHATLYWYQQILGQGPKLLIQFQNNGVVDDSQLPKDRFSAERLKGVDSTLKIQPAKLEDSAVYLCATPEEGTDTQYFGPGTRLTVL.

This clonotype was seen ten or more times. The J gene is TRBJ2-7, the V gene TRBV12-5, with TRBD2 as a possible D gene (6 bases). Per germline, CDR1 LGHNT and CDR2 FRNRAP. V lost 2 bases and J lost 5, with 13 bases in between. CDR3 length: 14 amino acids. The DNA for the CDR3 is TGTGCTAGTGGTTTGTGTCTGAGGGAGGACGAGCAGTACTTC. Translated, it gives CASGLCLREDEQYF.

The gene calls are TRBV2 and TRBJ2-3; D unclear. CDR1 SNHLY and CDR2 FYNNEI come from the germline V gene. There are 12 residues in the CDR3. With 1 base removed from V and 6 bases from J, the gap between germline ends came to 5 bases. The CDR3 is CASSEGWDTQYF. The CDR3 DNA is TGTGCCAGCAGTGAAGGATGGGATACGCAGTATTTT.

This clonotype was recorded a few times. The chain employs TRBV20-1 and TRBJ1-3, with D unresolved. With 6 bases removed from V and 0 bases from J, the gap between germline ends came to 9 bases. Germline CDR1 and CDR2: DFQATT and SNEGSKA (reference sequence). The CDR3 spans 13 residues. For the CDR3, the DNA is TGCAGTGCCTACAGAAGCTCTGGAAACACCATATATTTT. Translated: CSAYRSSGNTIYF.

The sample holds many counts of this clonotype. The CDR3 spells CASSYRDRGRDTDTQYF. The CDR3 DNA follows: TGTGCCAGCAGCTACCGGGACAGGGGGCGGGACACAGATACGCAGTATTTT. The J gene is TRBJ2-3, the V gene TRBV7-8; 12 bases map to TRBD1. This CDR3 has 17 residues. Germline V gene data show CDR1 as SGHVS and CDR2 as FQNEAQ. V lost 4 bases, J lost 2 bases, and 7 bases stayed unmatched. The variable domain in full, with the rest retrieved from reference TRBV7-8 and TRBJ2-3, is GAGVSQSPRYKVAKRGQDVALRCDPISGHVSLFWYQQALGQGPEFLTYFQNEAQLDKSGLPSDRFFAERPEGSVSTLKIQRTQQEDSAVYLCASSYRDRGRDTDTQYFGPGTRLTVL.

V and J are TRBV27 and TRBJ2-4; maybe TRBD1 (6 bases). The CDR3 runs 19 residues. Trimming took off 3 bases at V and 3 bases at J, with 24 bases between the two ends. CDR1 and CDR2 from the germline V gene are MNHEY and SMNVEV (reference sequence). The CDR3 region is CASSLGAIARAGGKNIQYF. CDR3 nucleotides: TGTGCCAGCAGTTTGGGGGCGATTGCCCGGGCCGGCGGCAAAAACATTCAGTACTTC.

This chain uses TRBV27 with TRBJ1-1, with 8 bases fitting TRBD1. The germline gives CDR1 MNHEY, CDR2 SMNVEV (reference sequence). Germline trimming cut 10 bases from V and 2 bases from J; bases unmatched to any gene: 18. This CDR3 has 17 residues. The CDR3 loop reads CANAPGQVQGANTEAFF. The CDR3 bases are TGTGCCAACGCACCGGGACAGGTTCAGGGGGCCAACACTGAAGCTTTCTTT.

This rearrangement joins TRBV18 to TRBJ2-7, with 8 bases identical to TRBD1. The CDR3 runs to 16 residues. Trimming cost V 5 bases and J 0 bases; bases outside gene matches: 9. The germline V gene encodes CDR1 KGHSH and CDR2 LQKENI. CDR3 sequence reads: CASSADGTGPSYEQYF. CDR3 nucleotides: TGTGCCAGCTCAGCCGACGGGACAGGCCCCTCCTACGAGCAGTACTTC. The whole variable domain, filled in from reference TRBV18 and TRBJ2-7, reads NAGVMQNPRHLVRRRGQEARLRCSPMKGHSHVYWYRQLPEEGLKFMVYLQKENIIDESGMPKERFSAEFPKEGPSILRIQQVVRGDSAAYFCASSADGTGPSYEQYFGPGTRLTVT.